This passage covers 19 T cell receptor beta chains from one sample sequenced in a study of graft-versus-host responses after intestinal transplantation. Profiled with immunoSEQ multiplex PCR; TCRdb holds only in-frame clones, not every one. The table lists around 37,000 clones, about nine tenths of them singletons. Intraepithelial lymphocytes and lamina propria lymphocytes were released through processing of graft tissue. The sequencing here drew on ileum tissue, taken almost 210 days after intestinal transplant. Every receptor here comes from a human patient who received an intestinal transplant, so some T cells may come from the graft donor.

The chain has TRBV5-1 and TRBJ1-2, with TRBD1 identical over 10 bases. Germline V gene lookup returns CDR1 SGHRS and CDR2 YFSETQ. With V trimmed by 0 bases and J by 6 bases, 2 bases remained unmatched. This CDR3 spans 14 amino acids. The CDR3 region has the DNA TGCGCCAGCAGCTTGGGACAGGGGGCCGATGGCTACACCTTC. This gives the protein CASSLGQGADGYTF.

V is TRBV28 and J is TRBJ1-1; D is undetermined. The CDR3 has 12 amino acids. V lost 6 bases and J 4 bases, leaving 9 bases between the germline ends. Germline V gives CDR1 MDHEN, CDR2 SYDVKM. The CDR3 here is CASRYLGTEAFF. CDR3 DNA: TGTGCCAGCAGGTATCTGGGCACTGAAGCTTTCTTT. The full variable domain, completed using reference TRBV28 and TRBJ1-1, is DVKVTQSSRYLVKRTGEKVFLECVQDMDHENMFWYRQDPGLGLRLIYFSYDVKMKEKGDIPEGYSVSREKKERFSLILESASTNQTSMYLCASRYLGTEAFFGQGTRLTVV.

The chain links TRBV2 to TRBJ2-5; 7 bases are shared with TRBD1. This CDR3 is 15 amino acids long. Unmatched junction bases numbered 9, after V lost 8 bases and J lost 0 bases. The germline V gene has CDR1 SNHLY and CDR2 FYNNEI. CDR3 sequence: CASGSTGTYQETQYF. For the CDR3, the DNA is TGTGCCAGCGGCTCGACAGGGACGTACCAAGAGACCCAGTACTTC.

CDR3 region: CASSGTSVTNEQFF. CDR3 DNA: TGTGCCAGCAGCGGGACTAGTGTTACCAATGAGCAGTTCTTC. This sequence joins TRBV6-6 and TRBJ2-1; TRBD2 matches 8 bases. Germline-derived CDR1 and CDR2 are MNHNY and SVGAGI (reference sequence). The CDR3 contains 14 residues. Germline trimming cut 6 bases from V and 6 bases from J; bases unmatched to any gene: 7.

This clone appeared a few times. The V gene is TRBV28, the J gene TRBJ2-1; D ambiguous. The V gene lost 6 bases and the J gene lost 4 bases, with 10 bases spanning the gap. Per the germline V gene, CDR1 is MDHEN and CDR2 is SYDVKM. This CDR3 spans 13 amino acids. Here the CDR3 reads CASSPRNYNEQFF. Here the CDR3 DNA reads TGTGCCAGCAGCCCCCGGAATTACAATGAGCAGTTCTTC.

The chain employs TRBV5-1 and TRBJ2-2, with D perhaps TRBD1 (5 bases). The length of the CDR3 is 16 residues. V lost 0 bases, J lost 4 bases, and 13 bases lay in between. CDR1 and CDR2 (germline): SGHRS, YFSETQ. CDR3 sequence reads: CASSLGAQGSTGELFF. CDR3 in DNA: TGCGCCAGCAGCTTGGGGGCCCAGGGAAGCACCGGGGAGCTGTTTTTT. Full variable domain (missing parts from reference TRBV5-1 and TRBJ2-2): KAGVTQTPRYLIKTRGQQVTLSCSPISGHRSVSWYQQTPGQGLQFLFEYFSETQRNKGNFPGRFSGRQFSNSRSEMNVSTLELGDSALYLCASSLGAQGSTGELFFGEGSRLTVL.

The rearrangement links TRBV6-5 to TRBJ2-5; 7 bases are shared with TRBD1. The J call could be wrong; TRBJ2-7 is a better fit for the DNA end. CDR1 MNHEY and CDR2 SVGAGI come from the germline V gene. The CDR3 runs 15 residues. This chain's CDR3 is CASSPTGQRWGEQYF. As DNA, the CDR3 is TGTGCCAGCAGTCCGACGGGACAGAGGTGGGGCGAGCAGTACTTC.

The chain carries TRBV4-2 and TRBJ2-1; D is undetermined. Deletions cut 5 bases from V and 0 bases from J, with 11 bases between. CDR3 length equals 15 residues. Germline CDR1 and CDR2: LGHNA and YNFKEQ. The CDR3 coding sequence is TGTGCCAGCAGCTCCCGACCCGTCTCCTACAATGAGCAGTTCTTC. It is translated as CASSSRPVSYNEQFF.

The chain carries TRBV4-1 and TRBJ2-7; possibly TRBD1 for D (5 bases). The CDR3 consists of 12 residues. Germline CDR1 is MGHRA and CDR2 is YSYEKL. V gave up 2 bases and J gave up 5 bases, with 7 bases separating them. This chain's CDR3 is CASSQRGDEQYF. CDR3 DNA sequence: TGCGCCAGCAGCCAAAGGGGCGACGAGCAGTACTTC.

The chain uses TRBV4-2 and TRBJ2-2; 13 nucleotides agree with TRBD2. This CDR3 comprises 17 residues. Looked up from germline, CDR1 is LGHNA and CDR2 is YNFKEQ. Trimming at V came to 3 bases and at J to 9 bases, leaving 10 bases not matched to a gene. The DNA of the CDR3 is TGTGCCAGCAGCCAGATAGGGACTAGCGGGACGAACAGGGAGCTGTTTTTT. Its translation: CASSQIGTSGTNRELFF.

This clone was counted once. V gene TRBV5-6 combines with J gene TRBJ2-7; D is ambiguous. Trimming removed 4 bases at V and 2 bases at J, with 4 bases between. This CDR3 contains 11 residues. Germline V gene data show CDR1 as SGHDT and CDR2 as YYEEEE. The CDR3 protein is CASSGPYEQYF. The CDR3 nucleotides read TGTGCCAGCAGCGGGCCCTACGAGCAGTACTTC.

This clone was observed once. The genes are TRBV10-3 and TRBJ2-1, with D maybe TRBD1 (6 bases). This CDR3 spans 13 amino acids. Germline loops: CDR1 ENHRY, CDR2 SYGVKD. Trimming pared 4 bases from V and 6 bases from J, leaving 10 bases between. The CDR3 coding sequence is TGTGCCATCAGTGTTGCAGGGGTCAATGAGCAGTTCTTC. Translation gives CAISVAGVNEQFF.

The chain combines TRBV29-1 with TRBJ1-4; no reliable D call. Looked up from germline, CDR1 is SQVTM and CDR2 is ANQGSEA. Trimming removed 6 bases at V and 3 bases at J, with 14 bases between. This CDR3 region has 14 residues. CDR3 loop: CSVTVPRANEKLFF. The CDR3, as DNA: TGCAGCGTAACTGTCCCCCGGGCTAATGAAAAACTGTTTTTT.

The chain carries TRBV28 and TRBJ2-7; D gene ambiguous. The CDR3 spans 10 residues. From germline, CDR1 is MDHEN and CDR2 SYDVKM. The V end was cut by 10 bases, the J end by 4 bases, with 8 bases between. The CDR3 spells CATRLYEQYF. DNA of the CDR3: TGTGCCACACGTCTATACGAGCAGTACTTC.

V usage is TRBV5-4 and J usage is TRBJ1-1, with D possibly TRBD1 on 5 matching bases. Trimming took 1 base from V and 6 from J, leaving 7 bases between them. This CDR3 has 12 residues. Germline V gene data show CDR1 as SGHNT and CDR2 as YYREEE (reference sequence). DNA for the CDR3: TGTGCCAGCAGCTTGCAGGGTTCTGAAGCTTTCTTT. Translating it yields CASSLQGSEAFF.

The gene calls are TRBV4-1 and TRBJ2-6, with D possibly TRBD1 on 6 matching bases. Germline V gives CDR1 MGHRA, CDR2 YSYEKL. V lost 3 bases, J lost 2 bases, and 8 bases lay in between. The CDR3 length is 15 residues. The CDR3 region is CASSQGATGANVLTF. The CDR3 DNA reads TGCGCCAGCAGCCAGGGGGCAACTGGGGCCAACGTCCTGACTTTC.

The chain is built from TRBV28 and TRBJ2-5; D tentatively reads TRBD1 or TRBD2 (5 bases each). Germline values: CDR1 MDHEN, CDR2 SYDVKM. The CDR3 contains 13 residues. The ends were cut back, 3 bases at V and 5 bases at J, with 10 bases in the middle. CDR3 sequence reads: CASSFDWGETQYF. DNA of the CDR3: TGTGCCAGCAGTTTTGATTGGGGGGAGACCCAGTACTTC. The full variable domain, completed using reference TRBV28 and TRBJ2-5, is DVKVTQSSRYLVKRTGEKVFLECVQDMDHENMFWYRQDPGLGLRLIYFSYDVKMKEKGDIPEGYSVSREKKERFSLILESASTNQTSMYLCASSFDWGETQYFGPGTRLLVL.

The chain employs TRBV18 and TRBJ2-5; no clear D. Trimming removed 2 bases from V and 5 bases from J, with 12 bases in between. Per the germline V gene, CDR1 is KGHSH and CDR2 is LQKENI. The CDR3 has 14 amino acids. The CDR3 sequence is CASSPLSLSETQYF. CDR3 DNA sequence: TGTGCCAGCTCACCATTAAGCCTCAGCGAGACCCAGTACTTC.

The chain uses TRBV7-3 and TRBJ2-3; 8 bases agree with TRBD2. The V gene end was trimmed by 3 bases and the J gene end by 11 bases; junction bases not matched to a gene: 4. Germline lookup yields CDR1 SGHTA and CDR2 FQGTGA. The CDR3 has 12 amino acids. CDR3 DNA sequence: TGTGCCAGCAGCTTCAGCGGGAGTGAGCAGTATTTT. Its translation: CASSFSGSEQYF. Using reference TRBV7-3 and TRBJ2-3 for the parts outside the CDR3, the full variable domain is GAGVSQTPSNKVTEKGKYVELRCDPISGHTALYWYRQSLGQGPEFLIYFQGTGAADDSGLPNDRFFAVRPEGSVSTLKIQRTERGDSAVYLCASSFSGSEQYFGPGTRLTVL.